Detailed here is one T cell receptor (beta chain). Repertoires were generated with immunoSEQ multiplex PCR, while TCRdb's copy carries only in-frame clones and drops some. This sample has 150,000 or so clones; roughly nine tenths occur once, and the top ten carry around 17%. The record originates from a study of blood T cell repertoires in COVID-19. The sample consisted of peripheral blood. The clonotype comes from a man between 60 and 75 years old with active or convalescent COVID-19.

Here the CDR3 reads CASSLGDTAYEQYF. Here the CDR3 DNA reads TGTGCCAGCAGCTTGGGGGACACAGCCTACGAGCAGTACTTC. The genes are TRBV5-6 and TRBJ2-7, with D perhaps TRBD1 (6 bases). The germline CDR1 and CDR2 sequences are SGHDT and YYEEEE. The CDR3 length is 14 residues. The V end lost 0 bases, the J end lost 2 bases, and 9 bases lay between the germline ends.